These 25 T cell receptor beta chains originate from one sample sequenced in a study of response to subunit inactivated influenza vaccine. Via MiXCR, TCRdb re-called the RT-PCR reads, giving one row per CDR3 protein. The sample has about 480,000 distinct CDR3 sequences; approximately 24% are singletons. The source was CD4+ T cells sorted from PBMCs, collected more than 4 days after vaccination. Every receptor here comes from a man between 45 and 60 years old who received an inactivated influenza vaccine.

This clonotype appeared many times. The rearrangement uses TRBV7-2 and TRBJ2-1, with 7 bases aligning to TRBD2. The V gene's germline CDR1 is SGHTA and CDR2 FQGNSA. The CDR3 spans 15 residues. Trimming at V came to 1 base and at J to 7 bases, leaving 7 bases not matched to a gene. In DNA, the CDR3 is TGTGCCAGCAGCTTAGAGAGCGGGAACTTAAATGAGCAGTTCTTC. Protein sequence: CASSLESGNLNEQFF.

The V gene is TRBV9, the J gene TRBJ2-2; D ambiguous. The length of the CDR3 is 13 residues. The germline V gene encodes CDR1 SGDLS and CDR2 YYNGEE. V was trimmed by 6 bases and J by 6 bases, leaving 12 bases between them. CDR3 nucleotides: TGTGCCAGCACCTCATCCCCTTCCGGGGAGCTGTTTTTT. Its translation: CASTSSPSGELFF.

The chain combines TRBV6-2 or TRBV6-3 with TRBJ1-1; weak D call: TRBD1 (5 bases). Trimming removed 7 bases from V and 1 base from J, with 16 bases in between. Germline V gives CDR1 MNHEY, CDR2 SVGEGT. The CDR3 extends over 15 amino acids. The CDR3 DNA sequence: TGTGCCAGCACAACGGGGGGGTCGGGGAACACTGAAGCTTTCTTT. This codes for CASTTGGSGNTEAFF.

In this sample, this clonotype turned up a few times. The V gene is TRBV12-3 or TRBV12-4, the J gene TRBJ1-2, with D perhaps TRBD1 (6 bases). Trimming left V 6 bases short and J 5 bases short, with 16 bases between. CDR3 length: 14 amino acids. The CDR3 sequence is CASSLTTGTYGYTF. The CDR3 nucleotides read TGTGCCAGCAGCTTAACAACAGGGACATATGGCTACACCTTC.

This clonotype was counted a few times. The rearrangement joins TRBV20-1 to TRBJ2-3; TRBD2 matches at 8 bases. The V segment lost 5 bases and the J segment 5 bases; nucleotides outside the gene matches: 12. The germline CDR1 and CDR2 sequences are DFQATT and SNEGSKA (reference sequence). The CDR3 has 15 amino acids. The CDR3 DNA sequence: TGCAGTGCTCCCAATAGACTAGCGCTTGAAGATACGCAGTATTTT. Its translation is CSAPNRLALEDTQYF.

Note on this clonotype: At one end the junction does not follow the germline gene, possibly because of a read error. The CDR3, as DNA: TGTGCCAGCAGTTACCTTGGGACAGGGCCCCCGCTCGTGGTCTTC. Protein: CASSYLGTGPPLVVF. The chain has TRBV6-5 and TRBJ2-7; 9 bases are a match to TRBD1. CDR3 size: 15 residues. CDR1 and CDR2 from the germline V gene are MNHEY and SVGAGI.

The chain couples TRBV28 to TRBJ2-7, with TRBD1 matching over 9 bases. Per germline, CDR1 MDHEN and CDR2 SYDVKM. V dropped 7 bases and J dropped 1; count of bases not matched to a gene: 5. The CDR3 runs 14 residues. CDR3 loop: CASTRQGVSYEQYF. The CDR3 bases are TGTGCCAGCACCCGACAGGGGGTTTCCTACGAGCAGTACTTC.

V usage is TRBV20-1 and J usage is TRBJ2-5; 7 positions match TRBD2. CDR1 is DFQATT, CDR2 SNEGSKA, per germline (reference sequence). J was trimmed by 8 bases and V by 7 bases; bases with no gene match: 7. The CDR3 sequence is 11 residues long. The CDR3 spells CSVSSGDTQYF. CDR3 DNA sequence: TGCAGTGTCTCTAGCGGTGACACCCAGTACTTC.

This clonotype showed up just a few times. The chain joins TRBV9 to TRBJ2-3; TRBD2 matches at 8 bases. CDR1 is SGDLS and CDR2 is YYNGEE in the germline V gene. CDR3 length: 16 residues. Trimming cost V 0 bases and J 1 base; bases outside gene matches: 4. CDR3 in amino acids: CASSVEAGARTDTQYF. The CDR3 nucleotides are TGTGCCAGCAGCGTAGAAGCGGGGGCCCGCACAGATACGCAGTATTTT. The full variable domain, its missing parts supplied by reference TRBV9 and TRBJ2-3, is DSGVTQTPKHLITATGQRVTLRCSPRSGDLSVYWYQQSLDQGLQFLIQYYNGEERAKGNILERFSAQQFPDLHSELNLSSLELGDSALYFCASSVEAGARTDTQYFGPGTRLTVL.

J is TRBJ2-3 and V is TRBV12-3 or TRBV12-4, with a tentative D call TRBD1 (6 bases). Trimming took 5 bases from V and 4 from J, leaving 22 bases between them. CDR3 length equals 17 residues. The CDR3 loop reads CASSPGEIVRHADTQYF. CDR3 DNA: TGTGCCAGCAGTCCAGGGGAGATCGTAAGGCATGCAGATACGCAGTATTTT.

The rearrangement joins TRBV6-1 to TRBJ1-6; TRBD1 agrees at 9 bases. After removal of 10 bases from V and 8 bases from J, the junction contained 9 bases not matched to a gene. The germline gives CDR1 MNHNS, CDR2 SASEGT. The CDR3 has 14 residues. CDR3 protein: CATLRGQGDSPLHF. For the CDR3, the DNA is TGTGCCACTCTGAGGGGACAGGGAGATTCACCCCTCCACTTT.

This chain's CDR3 is CAISEGQGGTDTQYF. In DNA form, the CDR3 reads TGTGCCATCAGTGAGGGACAGGGAGGTACAGATACGCAGTATTTT. The rearrangement joins TRBV10-3 to TRBJ2-3; TRBD1 agrees at 8 bases. The CDR3 has 15 amino acids. The germline V gene has CDR1 ENHRY and CDR2 SYGVKD. The trim removed 2 bases at V and 3 bases at J, leaving 4 bases unmatched.

This clonotype occurred a few times. V and J are TRBV30 and TRBJ2-2, with 12 bases identical to TRBD1. This CDR3 spans 15 amino acids. Germline V lookup: CDR1 GTSNPN, CDR2 SVGIG (reference sequence). V trimming: 3 bases; J trimming: 6 bases; junction bases outside the gene matches: 5. The CDR3 protein is CAWRSGQGASGELFF. In nucleotides, the CDR3 is TGTGCCTGGAGGTCGGGACAGGGGGCGTCCGGGGAGCTGTTTTTT.

V usage is TRBV20-1 and J usage is TRBJ2-4; D gene ambiguous. V lost 5 bases and J 0 bases, leaving 14 bases between the germline ends. The V gene's germline CDR1 is DFQATT and CDR2 SNEGSKA (reference sequence). The CDR3 consists of 15 residues. The CDR3 loop is CSALPSLLAKNIQYF. The CDR3, as DNA: TGCAGTGCTCTCCCTTCGCTCCTAGCCAAAAACATTCAGTACTTC.

This chain joins TRBV20-1 and TRBJ2-5, with 15 bases lining up with TRBD2. Per germline, CDR1 DFQATT and CDR2 SNEGSKA (reference sequence). The length of the CDR3 is 16 residues. After removal of 6 bases from V and 0 bases from J, the junction contained 5 bases not matched to a gene. CDR3 residues: CSAKGLAGGNQETQYF. The CDR3 nucleotides read TGCAGTGCCAAGGGACTAGCGGGGGGTAACCAAGAGACCCAGTACTTC.

This clonotype was counted only a few times. This chain joins TRBV6-2 or TRBV6-3 and TRBJ1-2, with D uncertain. This CDR3 is 13 amino acids long. The germline V gene has CDR1 MNHEY and CDR2 SVGEGT. V was pared by 6 bases and J by 8 bases, with 16 bases between. The CDR3 loop is CASSPGPDGGYTF. In DNA form, the CDR3 reads TGTGCCAGCAGCCCTGGGCCGGACGGCGGCTACACCTTC.

This rearrangement joins TRBV10-3 to TRBJ1-4, with D unclear. Germline V lookup: CDR1 ENHRY, CDR2 SYGVKD. The CDR3 runs to 14 residues. V lost 0 bases to trimming and J lost 7 bases, with 9 bases between them. CDR3 protein: CAISESGFREKLFF. The CDR3 nucleotides read TGTGCCATCAGTGAGTCAGGGTTTCGTGAAAAACTGTTTTTT.

This clonotype appeared a few times. The rearrangement joins TRBV5-4 to TRBJ2-1; D gene uncertain. The V end lost 1 base, the J end lost 2 bases, and 7 bases lay between the germline ends. This CDR3 has 14 amino acids. Germline loops: CDR1 SGHNT, CDR2 YYREEE (reference sequence). CDR3 bases: TGTGCCAGCAGCTTGAGGGAAACCTACAATGAGCAGTTCTTC. It encodes CASSLRETYNEQFF.

This clonotype turned up a few times. V and J are TRBV6-1 and TRBJ2-1; 9 bases map to TRBD2. The germline gives CDR1 MNHNS, CDR2 SASEGT. The CDR3 is 16 residues long. V was clipped by 5 bases and J by 4 bases; unmatched bases: 9. CDR3 region: CASSLTASGTYNEQFF. The CDR3 bases are TGTGCCAGCAGTCTCACAGCTAGCGGGACTTACAATGAGCAGTTCTTC.

The chain links TRBV29-1 to TRBJ2-1, with D possibly matching TRBD2 (5 bases). The V end lost 6 bases, the J end lost 2 bases, and 11 bases lay between the germline ends. The CDR3 runs 13 residues. Germline CDR1 and CDR2: SQVTM and ANQGSEA. This CDR3 reads CSVAGEAYNEQFF. CDR3 DNA: TGCAGCGTCGCCGGGGAAGCCTACAATGAGCAGTTCTTC.

There are a few counts of this clonotype. J is TRBJ2-7 and V is TRBV6-1; possible D gene TRBD2, 6 bases. Germline loops: CDR1 MNHNS, CDR2 SASEGT. Trimming removed 5 bases at V and 7 bases at J, with 24 bases between. CDR3 length: 16 residues. CDR3 DNA sequence: TGTGCCAGCAGTCGCGGGCGGCTAGCGTCCCCCGGGGAGCAGTACTTC. This translates into CASSRGRLASPGEQYF.

This clonotype has a handful of counts. The J gene is TRBJ2-2, the V gene TRBV12-3 or TRBV12-4; 8 bases map to TRBD2. After removal of 5 bases from V and 3 bases from J, the junction contained 2 bases not matched to a gene. The CDR3 sequence is 14 residues long. The CDR3 reads CASSGLAHTGELFF. CDR3 coding DNA: TGTGCCAGCAGTGGACTAGCTCACACCGGGGAGCTGTTTTTT.

This clonotype was seen more than once but under ten times. The V call is TRBV12-3 or TRBV12-4, the J call TRBJ2-1, with D perhaps given as TRBD1 or TRBD2 (5 bases each). The V end was cut by 8 bases, the J end by 1 base, with 15 bases between. The CDR3 totals 15 residues. The CDR3 DNA reads as TGTGCCAGCGGCGCCGGGACGGAGTCCTACAATGAGCAGTTCTTC. Translation: CASGAGTESYNEQFF.

This clonotype showed up just a few times. The rearrangement uses TRBV7-2 and TRBJ2-3; D might be TRBD1 or TRBD2, each matching 5 bases. Trimming shortened V by 5 bases and J by 6 bases, and 18 bases separated the two germline ends. The CDR3 spans 15 residues. CDR1 is SGHTA and CDR2 is FQGNSA in the germline V gene. CDR3 in amino acids: CASSQARGLGDTQYF. Here the CDR3 DNA reads TGTGCCAGCAGCCAAGCGAGGGGTTTGGGTGATACGCAGTATTTT.

This clonotype turned up a few times. This chain links TRBV29-1 with TRBJ2-3; 7 positions agree with TRBD1. Germline V CDR1 and CDR2: SQVTM, ANQGSEA. The CDR3 totals 15 residues. V dropped 6 bases and J dropped 0; count of bases not matched to a gene: 9. CDR3 in DNA: TGCAGCGTCCAAGACAGGGTGACTAGCACAGATACGCAGTATTTT. This gives the protein CSVQDRVTSTDTQYF.